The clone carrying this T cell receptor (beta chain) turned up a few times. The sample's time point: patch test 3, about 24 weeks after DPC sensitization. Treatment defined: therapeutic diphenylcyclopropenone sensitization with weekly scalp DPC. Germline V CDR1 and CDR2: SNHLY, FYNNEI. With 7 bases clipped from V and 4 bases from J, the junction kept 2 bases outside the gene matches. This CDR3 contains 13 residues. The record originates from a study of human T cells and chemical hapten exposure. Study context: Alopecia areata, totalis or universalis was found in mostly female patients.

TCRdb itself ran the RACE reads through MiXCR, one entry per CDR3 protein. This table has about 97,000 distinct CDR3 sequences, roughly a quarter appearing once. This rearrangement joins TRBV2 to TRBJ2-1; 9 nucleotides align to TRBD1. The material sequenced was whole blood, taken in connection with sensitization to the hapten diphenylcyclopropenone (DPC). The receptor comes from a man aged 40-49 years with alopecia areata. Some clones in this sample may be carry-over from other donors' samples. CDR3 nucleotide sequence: TGTGCCAGCAATGGACAGGGGTACAATGAGCAGTTCTTC. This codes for CASNGQGYNEQFF.